The present TCR beta chain was sequenced within a study of shared clonotypes between healthy human individuals (dated by TCRdb to the early 2020s). About the study as a whole: The cohort included three men and a couple of women between 18 and 49 years of age. Different laboratories and diverse techniques were used to prepare libraries and sequence TCR repertoires, to increase sequencing depth and limit assay-specific biases. Per donor, three plates each were used for CD4 naive and CD4 memory, two for CD8 naive, and one for CD8 memory. Each donor's leukapheresis produced roughly between about 0.9 and 9.5 billion PBMCs. Blood TCR repertoires of five healthy adults were deeply sequenced to estimate repertoire size and the extent of clonotype sharing between individuals. What the work shows at the level of the full study, not this receptor alone: Sharing across four donors was observed for about 5% of naive CD4, less than 4% of naive CD8, roughly 2.4% of memory CD4, and over 0.3% of memory CD8 clonotypes. Sampling was restricted to blood, and TCR repertoires in tissues likely differ from the TCR repertoires found in blood. Even with the large sequencing depth, rarefaction of the sorted-subset datasets indicated that sequencing was incomplete. Compared with non-shared clonotypes, clonotypes shared by all four sorted-subset donors had higher generation probabilities. Naive subsets generally had larger estimated clonotype richness than memory subsets did. Because the study included a small number of donors, the genetic and exposure-history diversity represented was limited. Based on pairwise subsampling, the degree of clonotype sharing among donors was expected to be affected by sequencing depth.

On this clone: No cognate antigen has been identified for it. No much larger clone exists at a distance of one base, and base qualities are not known.

Using the deep immunoSEQ assay, TCR CDR3 regions were amplified from genomic DNA by multiplex PCR. Extracted genomic DNA from each cell subset was spread evenly across all wells of several immunoSEQ 96-well plates, with each plate serving as a replicate. For sorted subsets, each replicate PCR was loaded with about 200 ng genomic DNA, equivalent to about 30,000 T cell genomes. Purified libraries were quantified with a Qubit 3.0 fluorometer, sized on a Bioanalyzer 2100, and re-quantified with the KAPA Library Quantification kit. A separate single-read 150-cycle Illumina NextSeq 550 flow cell was used to sequence each immunoSEQ 96-well plate. From the authors' description of their analysis: Because the immunoSEQ output included only junctional sequences and no quality scores, the filtering could not be the same as the filtering used for full-length reads. Sequences were annotated with PyIR, a Python wrapper for IgBLAST v1.9, and V/J genes and CDR3 were assigned using IMGT germline references. Reads with weak V/J assignments (E-value above 1e-6), missing CDR3, stop codons, out-of-frame junctions, or ambiguous translated residues were removed. V3J clonotypes were defined as sequences sharing the same inferred V gene, J gene, and CDR3 amino acid sequence. Percentage overlap between repertoires was computed as shared unique clonotypes divided by the size of the smaller repertoire. Three approaches were used to assess repertoire richness: RTK rarefaction, the Chao1 estimator, and Recon v2.1 estimates of unobserved clonotypes. For all TCRbeta clonotypes obtained by the gDNA method from four donors, generation probabilities were computed with OLGA. As stored in TCRdb, this immuneACCESS dataset retains in-frame rearrangements with V and J assigned. A fraction of the clones does not appear; measured against another copy, unresolved V genes explain less than half of the discrepancy, and the remainder lacks a known reason. V, J and clone size were drawn from that table, and D and trimming were deduced from the DNA. The table for this sample lists 650,000 to 800,000 clones; 92% of them were counted only once. The ten largest clonotypes hold about a quarter of the sample.

Via the germline V gene (reference sequence), CDR1 is MNHEY and CDR2 SMNVEV. Including cysteine and phenylalanine, the CDR3 has 15 amino acids. The entry retains the CDR3 DNA only, 45 bases that are in frame from base 1. V and J are truncated by 5 bases and 1 base respectively, leaving an intervening sequence of 14 bases. For the CD8 naive samples, CD45RO-negative cells were positively selected for CCR7, yielding a CD45RA+CCR7+ population from which TemRA cells were excluded. The donors were healthy, HIV-negative adults with no recently reported acute infections or vaccinations. Every donor was a Caucasian adult residing in Nashville, Tennessee, USA. Blood was collected by leukapheresis, and PBMCs were isolated by Ficoll-Histopaque density gradient centrifugation and then cryopreserved in liquid nitrogen vapor phase. Analytical flow cytometry was used to check the purity and quantity of each magnetically sorted T cell population. Each sorted fraction had its genomic DNA isolated and then quantified by UV absorbance on a Nanodrop 2000c.

The chain was built from TRBV27 and TRBJ1-1; the D gene is possibly TRBD1, with 5 bases matching. This clonotype was sampled from a man aged 25 to 45 in good health. The material sequenced was naive CD8+ T cells sorted from blood. According to the study, the label for this sample's cell subset or site signals: CD45RA+CCR7+. The DNA sequence reads TGTGCCAGCAGTGGAATAGGGACGGGGAACACTGAAGCTTTCTTT. It translates as CASSGIGTGNTEAFF.